This TCR beta chain was retrieved from a study of blood T cell repertoires in COVID-19. Study at large: Samples representing acute and convalescent COVID-19 were sourced from the United States, Italy and Spain.

This clone was counted a single time. Assay: immunoSEQ multiplex PCR; the TCRdb copy retains only in-frame clones and omits some. The top ten clones hold about an eighth of a sample with some 190,000 clones, 80% of them seen once. CDR1 and CDR2 from the germline V gene are SQVTM and ANQGSEA. CDR3 length: 11 residues. V lost 7 bases and J lost 6, with 11 bases in between. The clonotype was recovered from a man aged 55 to 70 who had been exposed to COVID-19. The chain links TRBV29-1 to TRBJ2-3, with a tentative D call TRBD2 (5 bases). The sequencing input was PBMCs or T cells enriched from blood (not recorded which). CDR3: CSGSTGDTQYF. The CDR3 DNA reads as TGCAGCGGCTCCACGGGGGATACGCAGTATTTT.